The 31 T cell receptor beta chains presented below share a single source sample, sequenced in a study of metastatic and nonmetastatic thyroid tumors. Thyroid surgery was performed in patients who had received no treatment beforehand. Via MiXCR, TCRdb re-called the PCR reads. The repertoire holds 22,000 or so clones, with roughly 22% as singletons. Source material: tumor tissue. The receptors stem from a female donor with papillary thyroid cancer or a benign thyroid nodule (not recorded which). Some clones in this sample may be carry-over from other donors' samples.

This clone ranks as medium-sized. The V gene is TRBV5-1, the J gene TRBJ2-7; D is undetermined. V was pared by 0 bases and J by 2 bases, with 12 bases between. Looked up from germline, CDR1 is SGHRS and CDR2 is YFSETQ. The CDR3 is made up of 15 amino acids. The CDR3 loop reads CASSLALFGTYEQYF. The CDR3 coding sequence is TGCGCCAGCAGCTTGGCACTGTTCGGAACCTACGAGCAGTACTTC.

Of note for this clone: A read error may produce the germline difference seen at one junction end. The chain's CDR3 is CASSEARSENPQAFF. In nucleotides, the CDR3 is TGTGCCAGCAGTGAGGCTCGGAGCGAAAATCCTCAAGCTTTCTTC. The genes are TRBV6-1 and TRBJ1-1; the D is unclear. The germline V gene encodes CDR1 MNHNS and CDR2 SASEGT. This CDR3 spans 15 amino acids.

Many counts were recorded for this clone. V is TRBV7-2 and J is TRBJ1-1; D ambiguous. V was clipped by 1 base and J by 8 bases, with 11 bases between them. From germline, CDR1 is SGHTA and CDR2 FQGNSA. CDR3 length: 13 residues. The CDR3 region has the DNA TGTGCCAGCAGCTTAGTCTTAGGCCGGGAAGCTTTCTTT. It translates to CASSLVLGREAFF.

V usage is TRBV20-1 and J usage is TRBJ2-1; TRBD2 agrees at 7 bases. The ends lost 3 bases at V and 3 bases at J; junction bases unmatched: 8. Germline lookup yields CDR1 DFQATT and CDR2 SNEGSKA (reference sequence). The CDR3 contains 15 residues. CDR3 sequence: CSASDAGALYNEQFF. The CDR3 DNA sequence: TGCAGTGCTAGTGATGCGGGAGCTCTCTACAATGAGCAGTTCTTC.

This clone was detected many times. The chain joins TRBV10-1 to TRBJ1-5, with D unresolved. CDR3 length: 15 residues. V was pared by 5 bases and J by 9 bases, with 20 bases between. Germline loops: CDR1 WNHNN, CDR2 SYGVQD (reference sequence). DNA of the CDR3: TGCGCCAGCAGTAGAATTTTGAGCAGCCGTCGGCCCCAGCATTTT. Its protein product is CASSRILSSRRPQHF.

V and J are TRBV28 and TRBJ1-2, with a possible D match to TRBD1 (6 bases). Trimming removed 4 bases from V and 4 bases from J, with 13 bases in between. Per the germline V gene, CDR1 is MDHEN and CDR2 is SYDVKM. The CDR3 loop spans 14 amino acids. The CDR3 sequence is CASSWDDRSYGYTF. The CDR3, as DNA: TGTGCCAGCAGTTGGGATGACAGGAGCTATGGCTACACCTTC.

The chain uses TRBV4-1 and TRBJ1-4, with D possibly matching TRBD1 (6 bases). Germline V lookup: CDR1 MGHRA, CDR2 YSYEKL. CDR3 length: 18 residues. The V and J ends lost 4 bases and 5 bases respectively, with 23 bases between them. The CDR3 region is CASSPNRGEGGRNEKLFF. The CDR3 DNA follows: TGCGCCAGCAGCCCGAACCGGGGTGAGGGGGGCAGGAATGAAAAACTGTTTTTT.

This chain uses TRBV20-1 with TRBJ2-5; 8 bases map to TRBD1. Germline V gene lookup returns CDR1 DFQATT and CDR2 SNEGSKA (reference sequence). This CDR3 region has 11 residues. V gave up 7 bases and J gave up 5 bases; unmatched junction bases: 3. In DNA, the CDR3 is TGCAGTGAACAGGGGGAGGAGACCCAGTACTTC. Residues: CSEQGEETQYF.

The chain employs TRBV27 and TRBJ2-2, with D hard to call. The CDR3 is 17 residues long. Trimming removed 0 bases at V and 3 bases at J, with 14 bases between. Per germline, CDR1 MNHEY and CDR2 SMNVEV (reference sequence). The CDR3 reads CASSLSGASAYTGELFF. CDR3 DNA sequence: TGTGCCAGCAGTTTATCCGGAGCCTCCGCTTACACCGGGGAGCTGTTTTTT.

Only a few counts were recorded for this clone. This chain joins TRBV11-3 and TRBJ2-5; weak D call: TRBD1 (6 bases). The CDR3 length is 15 residues. In germline, CDR1 is SGHNT, CDR2 YENEEA. V was shortened by 5 bases and J by 4 bases, with 17 bases between the two germline ends. The CDR3 DNA sequence: TGTGCCAGCAGCGGCCCCCAGGGGTTAGGAGAGACCCAGTACTTC. Amino acids: CASSGPQGLGETQYF. Complete variable domain (other parts from reference TRBV11-3 and TRBJ2-5): EAGVVQSPRYKIIEKKQPVAFWCNPISGHNTLYWYLQNLGQGPELLIRYENEEAVDDSQLPKDRFSAERLKGVDSTLKIQPAELGDSAVYLCASSGPQGLGETQYFGPGTRLLVL.

About this clone: The junction and the germline gene differ at one end; a read error may be behind it. The rearrangement joins TRBV6-1 to TRBJ2-7; 11 nucleotides line up with TRBD2. The CDR3 runs 17 residues. Germline V gene data show CDR1 as MNHNS and CDR2 as SASEGT. The CDR3 loop is CASTPFLTSGSAYQQYF. The CDR3 region has the DNA TGCGCCAGCACCCCCTTCCTTACTAGCGGGAGTGCTTACCAGCAGTACTTC.

This clone showed up many times. Here the CDR3 DNA reads TGTGCCAGCAGTTTATGGGCATTGGGGGGACTAGCGGCCTCAGATACGCAGTATTTT. Protein: CASSLWALGGLAASDTQYF. The gene calls are TRBV27 and TRBJ2-3, with 11 bases identical to TRBD2. Trimming at V came to 1 base and at J to 4 bases, leaving 13 bases not matched to a gene. The germline V gene has CDR1 MNHEY and CDR2 SMNVEV (reference sequence). The CDR3 length is 19 residues.

This clone showed up many times. The V and J genes are TRBV29-1 and TRBJ2-5; TRBD1 agrees at 8 bases. V shed 4 bases and J 13 bases; nucleotides not matched to a gene: 8. The CDR3 runs to 11 residues. CDR1 and CDR2 (germline): SQVTM, ANQGSEA. In nucleotides, the CDR3 is TGCAGCGTTGCGTTTTCCGGGACAGGGTACTTC. Its protein is CSVAFSGTGYF. Looking up the rest from reference TRBV29-1 and TRBJ2-5 gives the full variable domain: SAVISQKPSRDICQRGTSLTIQCQVDSQVTMMFWYRQQPGQSLTLIATANQGSEATYESGFVIDKFPISRPNLTFSTLTVSNMSPEDSSIYLCSVAFSGTGYFGPGTRLLVL.

CDR3 loop: CARVEGNEQFF. CDR3 DNA sequence: TGTGCCAGGGTAGAGGGGAATGAGCAGTTCTTC. This chain links TRBV6-1 with TRBJ2-1, with D possibly called TRBD1 or TRBD2 (5 bases each). Germline CDR1 is MNHNS and CDR2 is SASEGT. CDR3 length: 11 amino acids. Trimming cost V 9 bases and J 7 bases, with 10 bases left between them.

This clone was detected ten times or more. The sample holds other DNA sequences that translate to the same CDR3. This chain joins TRBV27 and TRBJ2-3; TRBD2 is a possible D gene (7 bases). V was trimmed by 5 bases and J by 5 bases, leaving 20 bases between them. The CDR3 loop spans 16 amino acids. Germline assignment: CDR1 MNHEY and CDR2 SMNVEV (reference sequence). This chain's CDR3 is CASSPLGAGEGDTQYF. The CDR3 nucleotides are TGTGCCAGCAGTCCGCTGGGGGCGGGAGAGGGAGATACGCAGTATTTT.

The chain employs TRBV12-3 or TRBV12-4 and TRBJ1-2; tentatively, D is TRBD1 (5 bases). V was trimmed by 1 base and J by 4 bases, leaving 13 bases between them. The CDR3 loop spans 15 amino acids. CDR3 in DNA: TGTGCCAGCAGTTTAGAGGGAGGGGTTAGCTATGGCTACACCTTC. This sequence encodes CASSLEGGVSYGYTF.

In this sample, this clone turned up a few times. The V call is TRBV4-3, the J call TRBJ2-5; a possible D gene is TRBD2 (6 bases). CDR1 and CDR2 (germline): LGHNA, YSLEER. The CDR3 sequence is 16 residues long. V was pared by 4 bases and J by 4 bases, with 19 bases between. The CDR3 region is CASSPLAPPSRETQYF. The CDR3 DNA is TGCGCCAGCAGCCCACTAGCCCCTCCATCCCGAGAGACCCAGTACTTC.

The rearrangement joins TRBV19 to TRBJ1-1, with no clear D. CDR3 length: 12 amino acids. V was trimmed by 3 bases and J by 4 bases, leaving 6 bases between them. CDR1 and CDR2 from the germline V gene are LNHDA and SQIVND (reference sequence). The CDR3 region has the DNA TGTGCCAGTAGTATGCGTCGCACTGAAGCTTTCTTT. Its translation is CASSMRRTEAFF.

The chain carries TRBV10-3 and TRBJ1-2, with a tentative D call TRBD1 (5 bases). V dropped 2 bases and J dropped 8 bases, with 18 bases sitting between them. Germline assignment: CDR1 ENHRY and CDR2 SYGVKD. This CDR3 comprises 15 residues. The CDR3 here is CAISEKTGTGNGYTF. CDR3 nucleotide sequence: TGTGCCATCAGTGAGAAGACCGGGACCGGCAACGGCTACACCTTC.

This clone was recorded at least ten times. This chain uses TRBV5-7 with TRBJ1-1; D remains unclear. TRBV5-7 is an ORF, and what it does is uncertain. V was shortened by 3 bases and J by 1 base, with 10 bases between the two germline ends. The CDR3 spans 14 residues. CDR3: CASSYPTRNTEAFF. The CDR3 DNA sequence: TGTGCCAGCAGCTATCCTACACGGAACACTGAAGCTTTCTTT.

This clone was found many times. The CDR3, as DNA: TGCGCCAGCAGGTACCGAGCGGGAGGGTACGAGCAGTACTTC. This codes for CASRYRAGGYEQYF. V and J are TRBV5-1 and TRBJ2-7, with 10 bases that match TRBD2. V shed 5 bases and J 4 bases; nucleotides not matched to a gene: 6. CDR3 size: 14 residues. From germline, CDR1 is SGHRS and CDR2 YFSETQ.

The CDR3 DNA reads TGTGCCACCAGTGACAACGGGACAGGGGGCCGGGAGACCCAGTACTTC. As protein: CATSDNGTGGRETQYF. This sequence joins TRBV24-1 and TRBJ2-5; 12 bases align to TRBD1. V was pared by 4 bases and J by 5 bases, with 7 bases of the junction left unmatched. Germline V CDR1 and CDR2: KGHDR, SFDVKD. This CDR3 comprises 16 residues.

The rearrangement links TRBV5-1 to TRBJ1-1; D gene ambiguous. The V and J ends lost 6 bases and 0 bases respectively, with 9 bases between them. CDR3 length: 13 residues. Germline CDR1 and CDR2: SGHRS and YFSETQ. The CDR3 sequence is CASTRGLNTEAFF. CDR3 coding DNA: TGCGCCAGCACTCGAGGTCTGAACACTGAAGCTTTCTTT.

CDR3 region: CASSSLAGVSTGELFF. The CDR3 DNA reads TGTGCCAGCAGCTCACTAGCGGGAGTTAGCACCGGGGAGCTGTTTTTT. This rearrangement joins TRBV11-2 to TRBJ2-2; 11 bases fit TRBD2. CDR1 is SGHAT, CDR2 FQNNGV, per germline. The CDR3 contains 16 residues. Trimming cost V 4 bases and J 4 bases; bases outside gene matches: 5. The full variable domain, completed using reference TRBV11-2 and TRBJ2-2, is EAGVAQSPRYKIIEKRQSVAFWCNPISGHATLYWYQQILGQGPKLLIQFQNNGVVDDSQLPKDRFSAERLKGVDSTLKIQPAKLEDSAVYLCASSSLAGVSTGELFFGEGSRLTVL.

This clone was observed a few times. CDR3 in DNA: TGTGCCACGGAGATCAAGGGACAGGGGTATAGCAATCAGCCCCAGCATTTT. Translating it yields CATEIKGQGYSNQPQHF. The rearrangement uses TRBV24-1 and TRBJ1-5; 10 bases align to TRBD1. The junction had 11 bases not matched to a gene; V was cut back by 10 bases and J by 0 bases. The CDR3 covers 17 residues. Per germline, CDR1 KGHDR and CDR2 SFDVKD.

In this sample, this clone turned up many times. The chain couples TRBV20-1 to TRBJ2-3; 11 bases are a match to TRBD2. This CDR3 comprises 14 residues. Germline V lookup: CDR1 DFQATT, CDR2 SNEGSKA (reference sequence). Germline trimming cut 6 bases from V and 3 bases from J; bases unmatched to any gene: 5. CDR3: CSAISGRETDTQYF. DNA of the CDR3: TGCAGTGCGATTAGCGGGAGGGAAACAGATACGCAGTATTTT.

This clone was detected ten times or more. Other nucleotide sequences from this sample produce the same CDR3. The CDR3 sequence: CASSYGLAGGRAKNIQYF. The DNA of the CDR3 is TGTGCCAGCAGCTACGGACTAGCGGGAGGCCGAGCCAAAAACATTCAGTACTTC. The V call is TRBV6-2 or TRBV6-3, the J call TRBJ2-4, with 14 positions matching TRBD2. With V trimmed by 6 bases and J by 0 bases, 7 bases remained unmatched. The CDR3 totals 18 residues. The germline gives CDR1 MNHEY, CDR2 SVGEGT.

This chain connects TRBV2 to TRBJ1-2; 9 bases are a match to TRBD1. Germline V gives CDR1 SNHLY, CDR2 FYNNEI. With 6 bases clipped from V and 6 bases from J, the junction kept 14 bases outside the gene matches. The CDR3 totals 16 residues. DNA of the CDR3: TGTGCCAGCAGACGGGACAGGGCGTCGGAAGGGGATGGCTACACCTTC. It encodes CASRRDRASEGDGYTF.

The V and J genes are TRBV5-1 and TRBJ1-1; D may be TRBD1 (6 bases). The CDR3 totals 15 residues. Germline assignment: CDR1 SGHRS and CDR2 YFSETQ. V lost 4 bases and J lost 3, with 16 bases in between. CDR3 coding DNA: TGCGCCAGCAGCGAACAACTGGGGGCCGACACTGAAGCTTTCTTT. Translation: CASSEQLGADTEAFF.

The V call is TRBV6-1, the J call TRBJ1-5; D is uncertain. CDR1 is MNHNS and CDR2 is SASEGT in the germline V gene. There are 14 residues in the CDR3. V gave up 6 bases and J gave up 4 bases, with 13 bases separating them. The CDR3 loop is CASRRKGRNQPQHF. The CDR3 nucleotides read TGTGCCAGCAGACGGAAAGGGAGGAATCAGCCCCAGCATTTT.

This clone was recorded many times. The rearrangement joins TRBV7-3 to TRBJ2-1; the D gene is possibly TRBD1 (5 bases). V gave up 2 bases and J gave up 9 bases, with 11 bases separating them. The CDR3 length is 13 residues. Germline V gene data show CDR1 as SGHTA and CDR2 as FQGTGA. The CDR3 DNA sequence: TGTGCCAGCAGCTTAGGGCAGGGTACTGAGCAGTTCTTC. Translation: CASSLGQGTEQFF.